A single sample gave rise to the 9 T cell receptor beta chains below, sequenced in a study of blood T cell repertoires in COVID-19. TCRdb's copy holds only in-frame clones and misses some; the assay was immunoSEQ multiplex PCR. This sample has over 150,000 clones, with about 83% found just once. Sequences were obtained from peripheral blood. These receptors were collected from a woman aged 60-75 years with COVID-19, enrolled during active disease.

The chain links TRBV11-2 to TRBJ1-3; D gene uncertain. Looked up from germline, CDR1 is SGHAT and CDR2 is FQNNGV. This CDR3 contains 17 residues. Trimming shortened V by 1 base and J by 0 bases, and 13 bases separated the two germline ends. DNA of the CDR3: TGTGCCAGCAGCTTAGGAATGTACGGAGCCTCTGGAAACACCATATATTTT. This sequence encodes CASSLGMYGASGNTIYF.

The chain employs TRBV5-5 and TRBJ1-1, with D unclear. Germline V gene sequence: CDR1 SGHKS, CDR2 YYEKEE (reference sequence). V gave up 3 bases and J gave up 2 bases, with 14 bases separating them. CDR3 size: 15 residues. The DNA of the CDR3 is TGTGCCAGCAGCTACCTCCGGGCGGGAAACACTGAAGCTTTCTTT. It specifies CASSYLRAGNTEAFF.

The CDR3 coding sequence is TGCGCCAGCAGCTTGGCCTCGACAGGGGTGACTGAAGCTTTCTTT. Protein: CASSLASTGVTEAFF. This chain uses TRBV5-1 with TRBJ1-1; 8 nucleotides agree with TRBD1. Unmatched junction bases numbered 6, after V lost 0 bases and J lost 5 bases. Germline V gene lookup returns CDR1 SGHRS and CDR2 YFSETQ. This CDR3 contains 15 residues.

The chain recombines TRBV6-5 with TRBJ1-1; D might be TRBD1 (5 bases). Trimming removed 1 base at V and 1 base at J, with 10 bases between. The CDR3 covers 15 residues. Germline CDR1 MNHEY, CDR2 SVGAGI. CDR3 DNA: TGTGCCAGCAGTTACTTGAAACAGGCGAACACTGAAGCTTTCTTT. This encodes CASSYLKQANTEAFF.

V gene TRBV25-1 combines with J gene TRBJ1-5; D is possibly TRBD1 (5 bases). Trimming cost V 3 bases and J 7 bases, with 10 bases left between them. This CDR3 region has 13 residues. The germline V gene has CDR1 MGHDK and CDR2 SYGVNS. The CDR3 DNA sequence: TGTGCCAGCAGTGATGGGGGAGGACAGCCCCAGCATTTT. It encodes CASSDGGGQPQHF.

This clone was detected a few times. This rearrangement joins TRBV7-9 to TRBJ2-3; 8 bases map to TRBD2. Per the germline V gene, CDR1 is SEHNR and CDR2 is FQNEAQ (reference sequence). The CDR3 has 16 residues. The V and J ends lost 11 bases and 2 bases, in that order; junction bases with no gene match: 15. The CDR3: CAGAGSSGRNTDTQYF. CDR3 nucleotide sequence: TGTGCCGGGGCGGGGTCAAGCGGGAGAAACACAGATACGCAGTATTTT. The variable domain in full, with the rest retrieved from reference TRBV7-9 and TRBJ2-3, is DTGVSQNPRHKITKRGQNVTFRCDPISEHNRLYWYRQTLGQGPEFLTYFQNEAQLEKSRLLSDRFSAERPKGSFSTLEIQRTEQGDSAMYLCAGAGSSGRNTDTQYFGPGTRLTVL.

The chain couples TRBV11-2 to TRBJ1-2; no reliable D call. Germline V gene lookup returns CDR1 SGHAT and CDR2 FQNNGV. Trimming took 0 bases from V and 6 from J, leaving 5 bases between them. This CDR3 comprises 12 residues. The CDR3 is CASSLDWHGYTF. In DNA, the CDR3 is TGTGCCAGCAGCTTAGATTGGCATGGCTACACCTTC. Filled out from reference TRBV11-2 and TRBJ1-2, the complete variable domain reads EAGVAQSPRYKIIEKRQSVAFWCNPISGHATLYWYQQILGQGPKLLIQFQNNGVVDDSQLPKDRFSAERLKGVDSTLKIQPAKLEDSAVYLCASSLDWHGYTFGSGTRLTVV.

This sequence joins TRBV6-1 and TRBJ2-1; D perhaps matches TRBD2 (6 bases). Between the trimmed V and J ends, which lost 2 bases and 5 bases, there was a span of 13 bases. The CDR3 extends over 15 amino acids. The V gene's germline CDR1 is MNHNS and CDR2 SASEGT. CDR3 nucleotides: TGTGCCAGCAGTGAAAGGGGCGGGATAAACAATGAGCAGTTCTTC. Its translation: CASSERGGINNEQFF.

This chain joins TRBV6-1 and TRBJ2-5; TRBD2 matches 7 bases. Germline values: CDR1 MNHNS, CDR2 SASEGT. CDR3 size: 14 residues. The J segment lost 7 bases and the V segment lost 1 base, leaving 6 bases of the junction unmatched. In DNA form, the CDR3 reads TGTGCCAGCAGTGAAGTTCGCGGGAGCGGGACCCAGTACTTC. Its translation: CASSEVRGSGTQYF.